This T cell receptor beta chain was found in a study of cytomegalovirus exposure and HLA in healthy donors. The CDR3 totals 14 residues. CDR1 and CDR2 (germline): MNHNY, SVGAGI (reference sequence). V lost 6 bases and J lost 9; bases outside the gene matches: 7. PCR used 60 Vbeta primers and 13 Jbeta primers. The data were produced by immunoSEQ multiplex PCR, yet TCRdb's version contains in-frame clones alone and is incomplete. The sample shows about 300,000 clones, 86% of them seen only once. Details on this clone: Its antigen is not identified.

Broader study findings: On later analysis, the bulk of CMV-associated TCR beta chains appeared to be HLA-restricted. A later analysis associated under 20,000 TCR beta sequences with HLA alleles at a 0.05 false discovery rate.

This TCR derives from a man aged 35-49 years in good health and CMV-seropositive. The specimen was PBMCs. V usage is TRBV6-6 and J usage is TRBJ1-6; TRBD1 agrees at 8 bases. CDR3 sequence: CASSLDRVSSPLHF. For the CDR3, the DNA is TGTGCCAGCAGCCTGGACAGGGTCTCTTCACCCCTCCACTTT.